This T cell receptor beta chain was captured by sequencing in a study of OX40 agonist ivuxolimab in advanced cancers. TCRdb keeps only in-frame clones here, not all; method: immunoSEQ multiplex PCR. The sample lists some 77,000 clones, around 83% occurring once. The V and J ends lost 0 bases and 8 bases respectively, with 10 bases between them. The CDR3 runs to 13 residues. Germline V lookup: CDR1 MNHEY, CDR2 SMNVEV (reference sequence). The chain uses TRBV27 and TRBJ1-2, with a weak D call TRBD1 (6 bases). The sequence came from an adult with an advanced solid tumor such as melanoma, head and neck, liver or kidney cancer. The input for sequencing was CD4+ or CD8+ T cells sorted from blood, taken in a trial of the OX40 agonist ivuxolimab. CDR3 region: CASSLSGGGGYTF. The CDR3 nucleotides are TGTGCCAGCAGTTTATCGGGGGGCGGGGGCTACACCTTC.